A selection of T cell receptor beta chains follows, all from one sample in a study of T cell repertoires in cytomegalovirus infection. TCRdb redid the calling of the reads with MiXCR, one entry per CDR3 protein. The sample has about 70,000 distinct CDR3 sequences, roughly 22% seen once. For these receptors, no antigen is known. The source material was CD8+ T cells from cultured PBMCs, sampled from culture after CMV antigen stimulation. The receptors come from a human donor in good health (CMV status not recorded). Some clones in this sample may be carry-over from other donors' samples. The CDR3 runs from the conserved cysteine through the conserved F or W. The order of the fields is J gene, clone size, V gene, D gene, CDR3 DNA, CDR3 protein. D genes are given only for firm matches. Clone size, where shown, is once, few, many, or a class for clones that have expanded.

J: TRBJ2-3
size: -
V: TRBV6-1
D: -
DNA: TGTGCCAGCAGTGTAGCGGTTAGCACAGATACGCAGTATTTT
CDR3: CASSVAVSTDTQYF

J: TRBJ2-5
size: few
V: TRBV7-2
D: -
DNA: TGTGCCAGCAGCTTAGAGGACCCTAGGGAGACCCAGTACTTC
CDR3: CASSLEDPRETQYF

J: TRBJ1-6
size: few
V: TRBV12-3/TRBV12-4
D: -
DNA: TGTGCCAGCAGTTTCGCAGGGTCGGGTTCACCCCTCCACTTT
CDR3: CASSFAGSGSPLHF

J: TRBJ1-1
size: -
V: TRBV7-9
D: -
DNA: TGTGCCAGCAGGTCCGCGGGGCAGGGAGAGACTGAAGCTTTCTTT
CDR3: CASRSAGQGETEAFF

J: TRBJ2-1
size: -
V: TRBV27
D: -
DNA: TGTGCCAGCAGTTTATCGGCGGCAGACAACCCTTACAATGAGCAGTTCTTC
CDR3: CASSLSAADNPYNEQFF

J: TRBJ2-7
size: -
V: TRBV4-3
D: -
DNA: TGCGCCAGCAGCCAAGAGAGGGGTTTCTCCTACGAGCAGTACTTC
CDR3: CASSQERGFSYEQYF

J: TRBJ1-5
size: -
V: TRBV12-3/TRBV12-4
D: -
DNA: TGTGCCAGCAGTTTTAGGGGTTCCGCGATGCCCCAGCATTTT
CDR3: CASSFRGSAMPQHF

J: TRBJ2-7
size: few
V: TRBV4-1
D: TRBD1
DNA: TGCGCCAGCAGCTACGGGACAGGGCCCTACGAGCAGTACTTC
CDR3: CASSYGTGPYEQYF

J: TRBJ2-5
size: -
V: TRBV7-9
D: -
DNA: TGTGCCAGCAGCTTAGTAATAGCGGTGGAGGAGACCCAGTACTTC
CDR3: CASSLVIAVEETQYF

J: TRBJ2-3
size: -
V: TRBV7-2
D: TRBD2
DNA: TGTGCCAGCAGCCTACTTAGCGGGGGGCGGAGGACAGATACGCAGTATTTT
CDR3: CASSLLSGGRRTDTQYF

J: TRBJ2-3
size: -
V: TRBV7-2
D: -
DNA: TGTGCCAGCAGCCCCCATGAAACTAGCACAGATACGCAGTATTTT
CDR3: CASSPHETSTDTQYF

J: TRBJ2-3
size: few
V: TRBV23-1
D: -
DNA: TGCGCCAGCAGTCGATCCCCCTCCCCGGAGGCGCAGTATTTT
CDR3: CASSRSPSPEAQYF

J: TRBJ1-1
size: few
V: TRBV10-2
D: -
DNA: TGCGCCAGCAGTTCTCGCGGGAGGCACGAGCCTTTCTTT
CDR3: CASSSRGRHEPFF

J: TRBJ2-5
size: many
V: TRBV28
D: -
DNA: TGTGCCAGCACCCCCCTCCGGGACAATCAAGAGACCCAGTACTTC
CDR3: CASTPLRDNQETQYF

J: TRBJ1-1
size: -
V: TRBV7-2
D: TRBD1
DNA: TGTGCCAGCAGCTTTGGGACAGGGGCAGGGAACACTGAAGCTTTCTTT
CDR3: CASSFGTGAGNTEAFF

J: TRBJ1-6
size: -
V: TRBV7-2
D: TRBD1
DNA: TGTGCCAGCAGCCCCGAACCCTTACAGGGGGCGCGCTTCACTTCACCCCTCCACTTT
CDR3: CASSPEPLQGARFTSPLHF

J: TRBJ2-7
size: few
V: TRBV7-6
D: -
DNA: TGTGCCAGCAGCTTTGGGGGGGGCCAGAGCTCCTACGAGCAGTACTTC
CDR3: CASSFGGGQSSYEQYF

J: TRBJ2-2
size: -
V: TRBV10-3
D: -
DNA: TGTGCCATCACGAGGGCGAACACCGGGGAGCTGTTTTTT
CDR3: CAITRANTGELFF

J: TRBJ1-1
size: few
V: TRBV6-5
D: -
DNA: TGTGCCAGCAGTTACTTCCCCGACGTTAGGGCTGAAGCTTTCTTT
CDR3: CASSYFPDVRAEAFF

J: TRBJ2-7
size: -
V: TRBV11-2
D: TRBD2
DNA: TGTGCCAGCAGAACAAGCGGGGGGGCTTCCTACGAGCAGTACTTC
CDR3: CASRTSGGASYEQYF

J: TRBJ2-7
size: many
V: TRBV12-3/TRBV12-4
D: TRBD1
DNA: TGTGCCAGCAGCTTCGGACAGGGCGAGGAATACGAGCAGTACTTC
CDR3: CASSFGQGEEYEQYF

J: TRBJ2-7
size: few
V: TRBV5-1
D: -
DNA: TGCGCCAGCAGCGGCCCCGAAGGGGATCCCTACGAGCAGTACTTC
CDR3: CASSGPEGDPYEQYF

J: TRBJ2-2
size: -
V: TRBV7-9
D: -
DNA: TGTGCCAGCAGCTTGGGGAGGAACACCGGGGAGCTGTTTTTT
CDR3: CASSLGRNTGELFF

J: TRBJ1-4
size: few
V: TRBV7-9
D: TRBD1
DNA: TGTGCCAGCAGCTCAGGACAGGGAAGAGGAACTAATGAAAAACTGTTTTTT
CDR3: CASSSGQGRGTNEKLFF

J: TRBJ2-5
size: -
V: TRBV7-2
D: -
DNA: TGTGCCAGCAGCTTAGGGGCTAGCGCCATTCAAGAGACCCAGTACTTC
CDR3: CASSLGASAIQETQYF

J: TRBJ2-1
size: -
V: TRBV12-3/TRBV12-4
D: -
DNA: TGTGCCAGCAGTTTACAGGGTAACGGGTACAATGAGCAGTTCTTC
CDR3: CASSLQGNGYNEQFF

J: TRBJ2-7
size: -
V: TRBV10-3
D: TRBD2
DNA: TGTGCCATCAGTGAGCCCGGGACTAGCGGGGGGATCTCCTACGAGCAGTACTTC
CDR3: CAISEPGTSGGISYEQYF

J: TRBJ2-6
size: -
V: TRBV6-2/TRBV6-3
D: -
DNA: TGTGCCAGCAGACAGTCCGGGTCTGGGGCCAACGTCCTGACTTTC
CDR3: CASRQSGSGANVLTF